This passage covers 9 T cell receptor beta chains from one sample sequenced in a study of cytomegalovirus exposure and HLA in healthy donors. The PCR had 60 Vbeta and 13 Jbeta primers. TCRdb keeps only in-frame clones here, not all; method: immunoSEQ multiplex PCR. The repertoire includes about 150,000 clones, over 60% of them detected once, and approximately 1.6% sits in the top ten. The sequenced sample was PBMCs. Source of these receptors: a woman aged 40 to 50 in good health and CMV-seronegative.

The V and J genes are TRBV6-5 and TRBJ2-6; 8 bases align to TRBD1. J lost 2 bases, V lost 6 bases, and 3 bases had no gene match. This CDR3 is 15 amino acids long. Germline V gives CDR1 MNHEY, CDR2 SVGAGI. The CDR3 region has the DNA TGTGCCAGCAGGCCGACAGGGGCTGGGGCCAACGTCCTGACTTTC. Protein product: CASRPTGAGANVLTF.

This clone was seen only once. The DNA for the CDR3 is TGTGCCAGCAGTGAAGCGTCACAGGGGGCTTACTATGGCTACACCTTC. Translated, it gives CASSEASQGAYYGYTF. This chain connects TRBV6-1 to TRBJ1-2, with 9 bases matching TRBD1. CDR1 and CDR2 from the germline V gene are MNHNS and SASEGT. Unmatched junction bases numbered 5, after V lost 0 bases and J lost 3 bases. The CDR3 runs to 16 residues.

V usage is TRBV18 and J usage is TRBJ1-1; D is perhaps TRBD1 (5 bases). The CDR3 runs 16 residues. From germline, CDR1 is KGHSH and CDR2 LQKENI. V lost 5 bases, J lost 0 bases, and 16 bases lay in between. The CDR3 loop reads CASSVVGSTVNTEAFF. The CDR3 DNA follows: TGTGCCAGCTCAGTCGTCGGTTCGACAGTGAACACTGAAGCTTTCTTT.

In nucleotides, the CDR3 is TGTGCCAGTAGTATCCGGTCTGGGGTTGGGGGGGGGCTGAACACTGAAGCTTTCTTT. Protein: CASSIRSGVGGGLNTEAFF. The chain links TRBV19 to TRBJ1-1; D may be TRBD1 (6 bases). V lost 3 bases to trimming and J lost 0 bases, with 23 bases between them. CDR3 length: 19 amino acids. The germline V gene has CDR1 LNHDA and CDR2 SQIVND (reference sequence).

The V gene is TRBV5-1, the J gene TRBJ2-1; 8 bases are a match to TRBD2. Looked up from germline, CDR1 is SGHRS and CDR2 is YFSETQ. The CDR3 extends over 15 amino acids. With 4 bases clipped from V and 3 bases from J, the junction kept 6 bases outside the gene matches. CDR3: CASSMRGDDYNEQFF. Here the CDR3 DNA reads TGCGCCAGCAGCATGCGGGGGGACGACTACAATGAGCAGTTCTTC.

The chain combines TRBV4-1 with TRBJ2-4; D is undetermined. The germline CDR1 and CDR2 sequences are MGHRA and YSYEKL. V was cut by 0 bases and J by 1 base, with 13 bases left in between. The CDR3 runs to 17 residues. The CDR3 region is CASSQDRGSGAKNIQYF. For the CDR3, the DNA is TGCGCCAGCAGCCAAGACCGAGGCTCTGGGGCCAAAAACATTCAGTACTTC.

This chain links TRBV6-6 with TRBJ1-3, with D maybe TRBD1 (6 bases). Trimming left V 5 bases short and J 4 bases short, with 15 bases between. The CDR3 sequence is 15 residues long. From germline, CDR1 is MNHNY and CDR2 SVGAGI (reference sequence). The CDR3, as DNA: TGTGCCAGCAGTCCGGACAGCTCGCTGGGAAACACCATATATTTT. It encodes CASSPDSSLGNTIYF.

J is TRBJ1-1 and V is TRBV5-5; 11 bases fit TRBD1. CDR1 and CDR2 (germline): SGHKS, YYEKEE (reference sequence). J lost 4 bases, V lost 6 bases, and 5 bases had no gene match. The length of the CDR3 is 14 residues. CDR3 coding DNA: TGTGCCAGCACTCCCGGGACAGGGGGCACTGAAGCTTTCTTT. Amino acids: CASTPGTGGTEAFF.

This clone is a singleton in its sample. The sample holds other DNA sequences that translate to the same CDR3. This sequence joins TRBV5-1 and TRBJ1-1; D gene ambiguous. The length of the CDR3 is 15 residues. V was clipped by 0 bases and J by 3 bases, with 12 bases between them. The germline V gene has CDR1 SGHRS and CDR2 YFSETQ. The CDR3 DNA is TGCGCCAGCAGCTTGGCTTACGTCACGGACACTGAAGCTTTCTTT. Its protein product is CASSLAYVTDTEAFF.